This TCR beta chain is drawn from a study of blood T cell repertoires in COVID-19. Study information: COVID-19 samples, acute and convalescent, were from the United States, Italy and Spain. T cells, B-cell-depleted T cells, or PBMCs supplied cDNA or gDNA.

This clone has just one count. Germline values: CDR1 MNHEY, CDR2 SMNVEV (reference sequence). Trimming removed 5 bases at V and 6 bases at J, with 13 bases between. The CDR3 consists of 14 residues. The authors' processing: Nucleated cell counts were estimated from reference gene primer amplification. The assay was immunoSEQ multiplex PCR, and TCRdb's table has in-frame clones only and misses some. V and J calls and clone size are given by that table; D and trimming were obtained from the DNA. The data hold almost 200,000 clones, with around 85% observed a single time. The chain has TRBV27 and TRBJ2-2; D remains unclear. Sequenced: peripheral blood. The sequence derives from a woman between 70 and 85 years old with acute or convalescent COVID-19. CDR3 in DNA: TGTGCCAGCAGTCCCCCTGTAAAATCCGGGGAGCTGTTTTTT. It specifies CASSPPVKSGELFF.